This record covers a single TCR beta chain. This CDR3 region has 13 residues. Germline V CDR1 and CDR2: SGHVS, FNYEAQ. The V gene lost 4 bases and the J gene lost 5 bases, with 11 bases spanning the gap. Method: immunoSEQ multiplex PCR; TCRdb's copy keeps in-frame clones and lacks some. The sample records 110,000 or so clones, around two thirds being singletons. The sample comes from a study of shared clonotypes between healthy human individuals. As for the study in general: Those who served as donors were a couple of women and three men between the ages of 18 and 49.

The TCR comes from a woman under 40 in good health. This rearrangement joins TRBV7-6 to TRBJ2-5; D is possibly TRBD1 (6 bases). The sequenced sample was memory CD8+ T cells sorted from blood. Subset noted: CD45RO+ cells pooled with CCR7-negative TemRA cells. The DNA of the CDR3 is TGTGCCAGCAGCTACAACAGGGCGGAGACCCAGTACTTC. Amino acid sequence: CASSYNRAETQYF.